Described below is a single T cell receptor (beta chain) sequence and its context. Antigen specificity is unknown. At the DNA level, this CDR3 is encoded by other sequences in the same sample as well. The sample comes from a study of OX40 agonist ivuxolimab in advanced cancers. TCRdb keeps only in-frame clones here, not all; method: immunoSEQ multiplex PCR. The sample holds approximately 98,000 clones, roughly 90% seen once. The cohort excluded patients with autoimmune disease history or systemic immunosuppression. The CDR3 totals 11 residues. CDR1 is SGHRS, CDR2 YFSETQ, per germline. With 3 bases removed from V and 0 bases from J, the gap between germline ends came to 0 bases. Study outcomes and limitations: A proportion of nonresponders additionally exhibited low normalized T-cell clonal expansion.

This clonotype was sampled from an adult with an advanced solid tumor such as melanoma, head and neck, liver or kidney cancer. The chain is built from TRBV5-1 and TRBJ2-5; unclear D gene. This specimen consisted of CD4+ or CD8+ T cells sorted from blood, obtained in a trial of the OX40 agonist ivuxolimab. The CDR3 DNA is TGCGCCAGCAGCTACCAAGAGACCCAGTACTTC. Its translation is CASSYQETQYF.